This T cell receptor beta chain originates from a study of T-cell reconstitution after alpha-beta-depleted transplantation in children (dated by TCRdb to about 2016). Concerning the study at large: The study quantitatively tracked T-cell immune reconstitution after TCRalphabeta/CD19-depleted allogeneic hematopoietic cell transplantation in children using TCR repertoire profiling. General study outcomes and caveats: The apparently early alphabetaT-cell count recovery about two months after transplant was reportedly dependent on only several hundred rapidly expanded clones derived from non-depleted graft cells. Over the following months the frequencies of hyperexpanded clones went down, and after one year T-cell counts and TCRbeta diversity were mostly credited to newly produced T cells. In some patients, the high TCRbeta diversity seen at day 60 was put down to recipient T cells and intrathymic progenitors that had survived conditioning.

To prepare the library, PCR was applied. Sequencing relied on an Illumina HiSeq 2500. TCR libraries were prepared with molecular barcoding, using unique molecular identifiers to normalize TCRbeta repertoire quantification. Clones were called with MiXCR by TCRdb after fastp trimmed the public reads at Q25, and only in-frame beta chains were retained. Rows with one shared CDR3 protein collapse into an entry with the most common genes and DNA. This sample is represented by 250,000 to 400,000 distinct CDR3 sequences; approximately 23% of them were singletons. Jointly, the top ten make up 9.5% to 13% of the sample. V is shortened by 1 base, J by 7 bases, and the region joining them spans 10 bases. CDR1 and CDR2, per the germline V gene (reference sequence), are SEHNR and FQNEAQ. Including cysteine and phenylalanine, the CDR3 has 13 amino acids. Only CDR3 DNA remains: 39 bases, in frame from the first base.

This clonotype was observed a few times. Its antigen remains undetermined. It has no much larger one-base neighbor in the sample; base qualities were not kept. The treatment or condition label on this specimen signifies: allogeneic hematopoietic cell transplantation with graft depleted of TCRalphabeta T cells and CD19 B cells. The transplant recipients were children given TCRalphabeta/CD19-depleted allogeneic hematopoietic cell grafts. Sequenced material: PBMCs, mostly from graft donor cells, taken 180 days after TCRalphabeta/CD19-depleted stem cell transplant. The chain was built from TRBV7-9 and TRBJ1-1; the D gene identity is not certain. This sequence originates from a male patient between 10 and 17 years old who had a stem cell transplant for acute lymphoblastic leukemia, so the T cells may come from the graft donor. For the CDR3, the sequence is CASSLELGSEAFF. The nucleotide sequence reads as follows: TGTGCCAGCAGCTTAGAACTGGGTAGTGAAGCTTTCTTT.